These T cell receptor beta chains were read from a single sample in a study of beta chain features in type 1 diabetes. The table came from immunoSEQ multiplex PCR; TCRdb's copy has only in-frame clones and leaves some out. The profile shows around 690,000 clones, approximately 13% of them singletons. Sequenced: naive CD4+ T cells from blood. The origin of the receptors is a man aged 25 to 40 with type 1 diabetes. The CDR3 runs from the conserved cysteine through the conserved F or W. D genes are given only for firm matches. Some rows have no size entry. The others give once, few or many, or a class for an expanded clone.

>NA|TRBV7-6|NA|TRBJ2-7
TGTGCCAGCAGCTCGGCGTCCTCCTACGAGCAGTACTTC
CASSSASSYEQYF
>NA|TRBV2|NA|TRBJ2-3
TGTGCCAGCAAAAGAGGGCCCCGGGTGGTGGATACGCAGTATTTT
CASKRGPRVVDTQYF
>NA|TRBV7-3|few|TRBJ2-1
TGTGCCAGCAGCTCGCCCCCGGGGCTAAGTCGTATCCATGAGCAGTTCTTC
CASSSPPGLSRIHEQFF
>NA|TRBV27|few|TRBJ1-4
TGTGCCAGCAGTTATGGAGGAACTAATGAAAAACTGTTTTTT
CASSYGGTNEKLFF
>NA|TRBV7-3|few|TRBJ1-1
TGTGCCAGCAGCCCTCGGGGTGGGGGCACTGAAGCTTTCTTT
CASSPRGGGTEAFF
>TRBD1|TRBV9|NA|TRBJ2-2
TGTGCCAGCAGCGTTGCTAGACAGGGAAGCACCGGGGAGCTGTTTTTT
CASSVARQGSTGELFF
>NA|TRBV4-1|NA|TRBJ1-2
TGCGCCAGCAGCCAAGATGACCGAGGCTACACCTTC
CASSQDDRGYTF
>TRBD1|TRBV14|few|TRBJ2-1
TGTGCCAGCACCAAAGACAGGGGTGGTCACAATGAGCAGTTCTTC
CASTKDRGGHNEQFF
>NA|TRBV7-2|few|TRBJ2-3
TGTGCCAGCAGCTTACCTAGCGCGACAGATACGCAGTATTTT
CASSLPSATDTQYF
>TRBD1|TRBV7-2|few|TRBJ1-1
TGTGCCAGCAGCCCTCAGGGGGGGTTGAACACTGAAGCTTTCTTT
CASSPQGGLNTEAFF